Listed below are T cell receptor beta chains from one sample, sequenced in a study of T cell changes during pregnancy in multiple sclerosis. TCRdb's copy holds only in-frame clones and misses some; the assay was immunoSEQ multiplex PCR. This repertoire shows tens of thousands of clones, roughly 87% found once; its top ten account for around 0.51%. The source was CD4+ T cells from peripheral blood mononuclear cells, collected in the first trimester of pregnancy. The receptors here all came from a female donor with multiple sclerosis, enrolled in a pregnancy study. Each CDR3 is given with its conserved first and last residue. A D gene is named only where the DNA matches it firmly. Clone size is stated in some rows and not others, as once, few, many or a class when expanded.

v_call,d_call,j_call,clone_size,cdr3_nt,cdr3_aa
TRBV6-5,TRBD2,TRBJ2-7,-,TGTGCCAGCAGCGGCCTAGCGGGAGGGCCCTACGAGCAGTACTTC,CASSGLAGGPYEQYF
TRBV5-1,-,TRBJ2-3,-,TGCGCCAGCAGCTTACAGGCGGGGGATACGCAGTATTTT,CASSLQAGDTQYF
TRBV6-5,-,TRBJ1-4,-,TGTGCCAGCAGTTACTCCGGAGGGAATGAAAAACTGTTTTTT,CASSYSGGNEKLFF
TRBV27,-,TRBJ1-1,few,TGTGCCAGCAGTTTAGAGGGAACGGTACCTTTCTTT,CASSLEGTVPFF
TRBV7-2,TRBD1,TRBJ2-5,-,TGTGCCAGCAGTCCGCCCAGGACAGGGTATCAAGAGACCCAGTACTTC,CASSPPRTGYQETQYF
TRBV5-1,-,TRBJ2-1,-,TGCGCCAGCAGCTACGGGCAGGGATTTGACAATGAGCAGTTCTTC,CASSYGQGFDNEQFF
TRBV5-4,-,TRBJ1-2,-,TGTGCCAGCAGCTCAACCGTCATGGAGGGCCCCTATGGCTACACCTTC,CASSSTVMEGPYGYTF
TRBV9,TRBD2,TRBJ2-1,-,TGTGCCAGCAGCGTAGTTGGCGGGGGGTGGGATGAGCAGTTCTTC,CASSVVGGGWDEQFF
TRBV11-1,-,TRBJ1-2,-,TGTGCCAGCAGCTTAGCGGCCACAGCGGAAGGCTACACCTTC,CASSLAATAEGYTF
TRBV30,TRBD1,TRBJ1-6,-,TGTGCCTGGATCCCGGCGGCCAGGGGGCTATCTTCACCCCTCCACTTT,CAWIPAARGLSSPLHF
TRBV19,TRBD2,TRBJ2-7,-,TGTGCCAGTAGTGAGACTAGCGGAGTTTACGAGCAGTACTTC,CASSETSGVYEQYF
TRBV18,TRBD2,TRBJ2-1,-,TGTGCCAGCTCACCAAACGGCGGGAGATCGGAGCGACGGTACAATGAGCAGTTCTTC,CASSPNGGRSERRYNEQFF
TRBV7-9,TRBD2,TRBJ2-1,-,TGTGCCAGCCAGACTAGCGGGGGCCCGGGGAATGAGCAGTTCTTC,CASQTSGGPGNEQFF
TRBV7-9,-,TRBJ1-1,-,TGTGCCAGCAGTCTTACAGGGTACACTGAAGCTTTCTTT,CASSLTGYTEAFF
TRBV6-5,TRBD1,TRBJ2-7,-,TGTGCCAGCAGTAGGGACAGCCTCTCCTACGAGCAGTACTTC,CASSRDSLSYEQYF
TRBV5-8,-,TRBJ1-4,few,TGTGCCAGCAGCTCGGGGGTGTGGAATGAAAAACTGTTTTTT,CASSSGVWNEKLFF
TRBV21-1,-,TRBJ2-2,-,TGTGCCAGCAGCCCGCGGACTAGCGGGAGTCCCGGGGAGCTGTTTTTT,CASSPRTSGSPGELFF
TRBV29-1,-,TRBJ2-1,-,TGCAGCGTTGCAGGGAATTACAATGAGCAGTTCTTC,CSVAGNYNEQFF
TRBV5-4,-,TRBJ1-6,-,TGTGCCAGCAGCTTTGAAACAGTCTCCTCGTGGAGGTATAATTCACCCCTCCACTTT,CASSFETVSSWRYNSPLHF
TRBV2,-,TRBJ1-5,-,TGTGCCAGCAGTGAGGCCAACCGACTTCAGCCCCAGCATTTT,CASSEANRLQPQHF
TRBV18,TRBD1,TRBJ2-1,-,TGTGCCAGCTCGCGACAGGGGTCGTCCTACAATGAGCAGTTCTTC,CASSRQGSSYNEQFF
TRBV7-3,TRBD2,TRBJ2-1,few,TGTGCCAGCAGCTTAATAGCGGGGAGCTACAATGAGCAGTTCTTC,CASSLIAGSYNEQFF
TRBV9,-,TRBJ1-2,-,TGTGCCAGCAGCCTGGGCCCCACAGTCAACTATGGCTACACCTTC,CASSLGPTVNYGYTF
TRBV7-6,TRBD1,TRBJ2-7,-,TGTGCCAGCAGCGATATCCCGGGACAGGGCTACGAGCAGTACTTC,CASSDIPGQGYEQYF
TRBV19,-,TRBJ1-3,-,TGTGCCAGTAGTAATACCGGGAACTCTGGAAACACCATATATTTT,CASSNTGNSGNTIYF
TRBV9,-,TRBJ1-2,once,TGTGCCAGCAGCCCCGCCCTGGACAGAAAGACTTATGGCTACACCTTC,CASSPALDRKTYGYTF
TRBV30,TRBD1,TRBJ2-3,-,TGTGCCTGGAGCCAGGGACAGGTCAGCACAGATACGCAGTATTTT,CAWSQGQVSTDTQYF
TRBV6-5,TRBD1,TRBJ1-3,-,TGTGCCAGCAGTTCTCAACAGGGGGGGGGCAGGTCCTTTGAGGATTTT,CASSSQQGGGRSFEDF
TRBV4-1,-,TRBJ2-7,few,TGCGCCAGCAGCCAAGACAGGGCCCAAACTCAGTACTTC,CASSQDRAQTQYF
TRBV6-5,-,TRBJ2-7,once,TGTGCCAGCAGTTACCAGGGCGAGCAGTACTTC,CASSYQGEQYF
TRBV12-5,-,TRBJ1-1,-,TGTGCTAGTGGGGGCGGACAGAAGAACACTGAAGCTTTCTTT,CASGGGQKNTEAFF
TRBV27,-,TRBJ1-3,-,TGTGCCAGCAGTTTACGCGGCTCGCTCGGCACCATATATTTT,CASSLRGSLGTIYF
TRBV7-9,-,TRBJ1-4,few,TGTGCCAGCATTCGGCAGGGAGGAGCAACTAATGAAAAACTGTTTTTT,CASIRQGGATNEKLFF
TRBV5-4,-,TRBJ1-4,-,TGTGCCAGCAGCCCGGATAGCGGTGAAAAACTGTTTTTT,CASSPDSGEKLFF
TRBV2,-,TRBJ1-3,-,TGTGCCAGCACGGCGGACTTTGGAAACACCATATATTTT,CASTADFGNTIYF
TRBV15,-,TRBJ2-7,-,TGTGCCACCAGCAGAGAGCAGGGATTAACCTACGAGCAGTACTTC,CATSREQGLTYEQYF
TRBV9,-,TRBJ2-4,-,TGTGCCAGCAGCCCCGGTTTCAGGGCGCCAAACATTCAGTACTTC,CASSPGFRAPNIQYF
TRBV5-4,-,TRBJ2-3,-,TGTGCCAGCAGCTTGGCCAGCGGGAGCACAGATACGCAGTATTTT,CASSLASGSTDTQYF
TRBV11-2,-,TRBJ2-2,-,TGTGCCAGCAGCATCGGGAGGGGGCTAGCGGCCACCGGGGAGCTGTTTTTT,CASSIGRGLAATGELFF
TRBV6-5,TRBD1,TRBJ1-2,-,TGTGCCAGCAGTCGGACACAGGGGAACTATGGCTACACCTTC,CASSRTQGNYGYTF
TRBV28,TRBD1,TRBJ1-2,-,TGTGCCAGCAGTTTAGTGGACAGGATGAGCTTC,CASSLVDRMSF